What follows are 21 T cell receptor beta chains derived from one specimen sequenced in a study of blood T cell repertoires in COVID-19. Assay used: immunoSEQ multiplex PCR; TCRdb lists only in-frame clones, some missing. The sample contains around 140,000 clones, 70% to 90% of which appear only once. Sequenced: peripheral blood. The receptors were gathered from a man between 65 and 85 years old with active COVID-19.

The J gene is TRBJ2-7, the V gene TRBV5-4; 10 bases align to TRBD2. CDR1 is SGHNT and CDR2 is YYREEE in the germline V gene (reference sequence). The junction had 10 bases not matched to a gene; V was cut back by 0 bases and J by 7 bases. The CDR3 length is 16 residues. This chain's CDR3 is CASSLVGAGGQREQYF. The DNA of the CDR3 is TGTGCCAGCAGCTTGGTAGGAGCGGGAGGGCAGAGAGAGCAGTACTTC.

The rearrangement joins TRBV2 to TRBJ2-7, with TRBD2 matching over 8 bases. In germline, CDR1 is SNHLY, CDR2 FYNNEI. Germline trimming cut 3 bases from V and 3 bases from J; bases unmatched to any gene: 7. The CDR3 has 15 residues. The CDR3 nucleotides read TGTGCCAGCAGTGACTCCGGGACTAGTGACTACGAGCAGTACTTC. Encoded protein: CASSDSGTSDYEQYF.

The rearrangement links TRBV27 to TRBJ1-2, with 10 bases that match TRBD1. The CDR3 spans 14 residues. CDR1 and CDR2 (germline): MNHEY, SMNVEV (reference sequence). After removal of 5 bases from V and 5 bases from J, the junction contained 5 bases not matched to a gene. CDR3 amino acids: CASSPPGQGYGYTF. In DNA form, the CDR3 reads TGTGCCAGCAGTCCCCCGGGACAGGGGTATGGCTACACCTTC.

The chain is built from TRBV9 and TRBJ2-2; 9 bases fit TRBD2. V trimming: 0 bases; J trimming: 3 bases; junction bases outside the gene matches: 6. The germline V gene encodes CDR1 SGDLS and CDR2 YYNGEE. There are 17 residues in the CDR3. Here the CDR3 reads CASSVGGGRAHTGELFF. In DNA, the CDR3 is TGTGCCAGCAGCGTAGGTGGCGGGAGGGCCCACACCGGGGAGCTGTTTTTT.

The chain uses TRBV10-3 and TRBJ1-1, with 9 nucleotides matching TRBD1. This CDR3 comprises 16 residues. The junction had 8 bases not matched to a gene; V was cut back by 6 bases and J by 0 bases. The germline V gene has CDR1 ENHRY and CDR2 SYGVKD. The CDR3 loop is CAIRGQGRNMNTEAFF. CDR3 sequence (DNA): TGTGCCATCAGAGGACAGGGGCGAAACATGAACACTGAAGCTTTCTTT.

V is TRBV10-2 and J is TRBJ2-1; perhaps TRBD1 as D (6 bases). CDR1 is WSHSY and CDR2 is SAAADI in the germline V gene. Trimming stripped 4 bases from V and 10 bases from J, with 14 bases between. The CDR3 has 13 amino acids. For the CDR3, the DNA is TGCGCCAGCAGTGGGGTACAGGGCGACGAGCAGTTCTTC. It is translated as CASSGVQGDEQFF.

The chain joins TRBV5-1 to TRBJ1-3, with D perhaps TRBD1 (5 bases). Trimming stripped 4 bases from V and 1 base from J, with 12 bases between. This CDR3 contains 15 residues. Germline V gives CDR1 SGHRS, CDR2 YFSETQ. The CDR3 bases are TGCGCCAGCAGCGCGGAGGGGTATTCTGGAAACACCATATATTTT. Translated, it gives CASSAEGYSGNTIYF.

The rearrangement uses TRBV27 and TRBJ2-7, with 9 bases aligning to TRBD2. The V segment lost 3 bases and the J segment 1 base; nucleotides outside the gene matches: 1. The CDR3 loop spans 14 amino acids. Germline CDR1 is MNHEY and CDR2 is SMNVEV (reference sequence). As DNA, the CDR3 is TGTGCCAGCAGTTTCGCGGGAGGGTCCTACGAGCAGTACTTC. Its translation: CASSFAGGSYEQYF.

The chain links TRBV6-5 to TRBJ1-4; TRBD1 might be the D (5 bases). Germline assignment: CDR1 MNHEY and CDR2 SVGAGI. The CDR3 extends over 14 amino acids. Trimming took 4 bases from V and 7 from J, leaving 13 bases between them. The CDR3: CASSWAGRGEKLFF. Written as DNA, the CDR3 is TGTGCCAGCAGTTGGGCAGGGCGGGGTGAAAAACTGTTTTTT.

This rearrangement joins TRBV30 to TRBJ2-7; a weak D match, TRBD2 (7 bases). The CDR3 extends over 15 amino acids. V gave up 0 bases and J gave up 0 bases, with 12 bases separating them. Germline values: CDR1 GTSNPN, CDR2 SVGIG (reference sequence). CDR3 sequence (DNA): TGTGCCTGGAGTGTACTGGCGGGGGCCTCCTACGAGCAGTACTTC. Its protein is CAWSVLAGASYEQYF.

This clone was seen a handful of times. The rearrangement uses TRBV29-1 and TRBJ2-6, with D perhaps matching TRBD1 (6 bases). V was clipped by 6 bases and J by 0 bases, with 15 bases between them. The CDR3 is made up of 16 amino acids. Germline CDR1 and CDR2: SQVTM and ANQGSEA. CDR3 sequence: CSVRRQGSSGANVLTF. The CDR3 DNA sequence: TGCAGCGTCCGGCGGCAGGGGTCCTCTGGGGCCAACGTCCTGACTTTC.

The J gene is TRBJ2-7, the V gene TRBV25-1; the D gene is possibly TRBD2 (6 bases). The CDR3 contains 14 residues. Germline V lookup: CDR1 MGHDK, CDR2 SYGVNS. Trimming took 2 bases from V and 5 from J, leaving 13 bases between them. As DNA, the CDR3 is TGTGCCAGCAGTGAACGTCGGGAGACGAACGAGCAGTACTTC. It is translated as CASSERRETNEQYF.

The gene calls are TRBV10-3 and TRBJ2-7; TRBD2 matches 7 bases. This CDR3 is 13 amino acids long. Germline loops: CDR1 ENHRY, CDR2 SYGVKD. V lost 6 bases, J lost 3 bases, and 5 bases stayed unmatched. This CDR3 is CAISSGTNYEQYF. As DNA, the CDR3 is TGTGCCATCAGCTCCGGGACTAACTACGAGCAGTACTTC.

The chain carries TRBV5-8 and TRBJ1-1, with D perhaps TRBD1 (6 bases). In germline, CDR1 is SGHTS, CDR2 YDEGEE. Trimming shortened V by 0 bases and J by 2 bases, and 17 bases separated the two germline ends. The CDR3 runs 17 residues. Written as DNA, the CDR3 is TGTGCCAGCAGCTTGGTTGGGGTGACAGGCCTTAACACTGAAGCTTTCTTT. Amino acid sequence: CASSLVGVTGLNTEAFF. The whole variable domain, filled in from reference TRBV5-8 and TRBJ1-1, reads EAGVTQSPTHLIKTRGQQATLRCSPISGHTSVYWYQQALGLGLQFLLWYDEGEERNRGNFPPRFSGRQFPNYSSELNVNALELEDSALYLCASSLVGVTGLNTEAFFGQGTRLTVV.

The genes are TRBV19 and TRBJ2-1; D might be TRBD2 (5 bases). Looked up from germline, CDR1 is LNHDA and CDR2 is SQIVND (reference sequence). V lost 5 bases and J lost 6, with 11 bases in between. This CDR3 has 13 amino acids. The chain's CDR3 is CASSRTEANEQFF. DNA for the CDR3: TGTGCCAGTAGTCGGACGGAGGCCAATGAGCAGTTCTTC. Full variable domain (remainder filled in from reference TRBV19 and TRBJ2-1): DGGITQSPKYLFRKEGQNVTLSCEQNLNHDAMYWYRQDPGQGLRLIYYSQIVNDFQKGDIAEGYSVSREKKESFPLTVTSAQKNPTAFYLCASSRTEANEQFFGPGTRLTVL.

The chain employs TRBV5-1 and TRBJ2-7; TRBD2 is a possible D gene (5 bases). Germline lookup yields CDR1 SGHRS and CDR2 YFSETQ. V was cut by 0 bases and J by 2 bases, with 9 bases left in between. The CDR3 is 14 residues long. CDR3 nucleotide sequence: TGCGCCAGCAGCTTGGATCCGGGGACCTACGAGCAGTACTTC. It yields the protein CASSLDPGTYEQYF.

The CDR3 spells CASSSTGVGYTF. CDR3 nucleotide sequence: TGTGCCAGCAGCTCGACAGGGGTGGGCTACACCTTC. This chain joins TRBV5-4 and TRBJ1-2; 8 nucleotides match TRBD1. The V gene end was trimmed by 3 bases and the J gene end by 8 bases; junction bases not matched to a gene: 3. The germline CDR1 and CDR2 sequences are SGHNT and YYREEE (reference sequence). This CDR3 comprises 12 residues.

The chain carries TRBV19 and TRBJ1-6; perhaps TRBD1 as D (5 bases). V was trimmed by 3 bases and J by 5 bases, leaving 17 bases between them. This CDR3 is built from 17 residues. Germline V gene data show CDR1 as LNHDA and CDR2 as SQIVND (reference sequence). The CDR3 bases are TGTGCCAGTAGTATCGCGATAATGGGGCAGAATAATTCACCCCTCCACTTT. It is translated as CASSIAIMGQNNSPLHF.

In nucleotides, the CDR3 is TGCAGCGTTGAAAGGACAGCGAACACTGAAGCTTTCTTT. It encodes CSVERTANTEAFF. J is TRBJ1-1 and V is TRBV29-1, with D possibly matching TRBD1 (6 bases). The V gene's germline CDR1 is SQVTM and CDR2 ANQGSEA. Trimming stripped 2 bases from V and 1 base from J, with 8 bases between. The CDR3 is 13 amino acids.

J is TRBJ2-5 and V is TRBV5-1, with D tentatively TRBD1 (5 bases). This CDR3 is 14 amino acids long. The germline V and J ends were trimmed by 0 bases and 5 bases, with 11 bases remaining between them. Germline values: CDR1 SGHRS, CDR2 YFSETQ. DNA of the CDR3: TGCGCCAGCAGCTTGGGTAGGGCAGGGGAGACCCAGTACTTC. Its protein product is CASSLGRAGETQYF.

The chain combines TRBV28 with TRBJ2-2, with D hard to call. The V and J ends lost 2 bases and 1 base respectively, with 8 bases between them. Per germline, CDR1 MDHEN and CDR2 SYDVKM. This CDR3 comprises 15 residues. CDR3 amino acids: CASSLKTVNTGELFF. CDR3 nucleotide sequence: TGTGCCAGCAGTTTAAAAACGGTGAACACCGGGGAGCTGTTTTTT.